This T cell receptor beta chain was observed in a study of lymphopenia after photon versus proton radiotherapy. Whole-study findings and limits: Post-nadir diversity loss with photons came from oligoclonal expansion, particularly CD8+ Temra cells. Authors raise, but do not show, better survival with proton therapy. Under photons, naive T cells and diversity fell while effector/memory populations rose. In patients who died, overall survival fell as post-nadir TCR diversity dropped more.

A word on this clone: Its antigen is not identified.

TCRdb keeps only in-frame clones here, not all; method: immunoSEQ multiplex PCR. Of approximately 150,000 clones detected, around nine tenths appear once; the ten largest clones hold roughly 4.7%. This CDR3 contains 13 residues. Germline V gene lookup returns CDR1 MNHNS and CDR2 SASEGT. Trimming took 4 bases from V and 1 from J, leaving 5 bases between them. This chain connects TRBV6-1 to TRBJ2-4, with D perhaps TRBD2 (5 bases). This receptor was identified in a man in his fifties with gastric cancer. Sample: peripheral blood, taken from a patient treated with photon-based radiotherapy. The CDR3 spells CASSGGAKNIQYF. The CDR3 DNA follows: TGTGCCAGCAGTGGAGGGGCCAAAAACATTCAGTACTTC.